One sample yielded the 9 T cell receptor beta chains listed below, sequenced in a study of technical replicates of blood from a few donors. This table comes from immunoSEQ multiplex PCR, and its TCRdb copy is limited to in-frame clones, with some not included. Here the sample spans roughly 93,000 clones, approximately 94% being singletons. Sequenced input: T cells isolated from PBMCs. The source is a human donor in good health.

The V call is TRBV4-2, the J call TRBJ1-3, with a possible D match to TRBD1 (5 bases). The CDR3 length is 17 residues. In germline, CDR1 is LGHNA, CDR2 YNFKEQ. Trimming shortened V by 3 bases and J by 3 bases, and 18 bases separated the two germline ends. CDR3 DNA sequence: TGTGCCAGCAGCCAGGCCGCGGGGCAACAAGGTGGAAACACCATATATTTT. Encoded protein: CASSQAAGQQGGNTIYF.

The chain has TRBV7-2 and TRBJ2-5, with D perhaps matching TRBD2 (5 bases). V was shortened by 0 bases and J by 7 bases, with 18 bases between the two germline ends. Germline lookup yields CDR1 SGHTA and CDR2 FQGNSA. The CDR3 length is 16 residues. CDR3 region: CASSLARLNPKATQYF. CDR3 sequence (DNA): TGTGCCAGCAGCTTAGCGAGACTAAATCCGAAAGCGACCCAGTACTTC.

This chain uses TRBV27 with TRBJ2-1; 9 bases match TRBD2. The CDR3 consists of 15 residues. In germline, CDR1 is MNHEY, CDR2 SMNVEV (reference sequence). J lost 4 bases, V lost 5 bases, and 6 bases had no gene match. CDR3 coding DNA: TGTGCCAGCAGTCGGGGACTAGCATTTTACAATGAGCAGTTCTTC. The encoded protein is CASSRGLAFYNEQFF.

The DNA for the CDR3 is TGTGCCAGCAGCCAAGCCCTCCACGCTAACACAGATACGCAGTATTTT. It codes for CASSQALHANTDTQYF. This rearrangement joins TRBV14 to TRBJ2-3, with D hard to call. The CDR3 sequence is 16 residues long. Per the germline V gene, CDR1 is SGHDN and CDR2 is FVKESK. V dropped 1 base and J dropped 2 bases, with 13 bases sitting between them.

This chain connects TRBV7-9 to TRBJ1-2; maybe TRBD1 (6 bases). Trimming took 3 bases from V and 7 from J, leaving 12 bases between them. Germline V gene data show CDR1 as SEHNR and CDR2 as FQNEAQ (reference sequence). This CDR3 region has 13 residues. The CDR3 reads CASSFGQPSGYTF. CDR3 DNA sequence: TGTGCCAGCAGCTTTGGACAGCCCAGTGGCTACACCTTC.

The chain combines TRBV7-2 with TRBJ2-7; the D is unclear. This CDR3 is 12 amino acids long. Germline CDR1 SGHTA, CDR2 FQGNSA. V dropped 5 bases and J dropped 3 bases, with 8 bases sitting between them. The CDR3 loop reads CASSLPYYEQYF. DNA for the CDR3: TGTGCCAGCAGCCTGCCCTACTACGAGCAGTACTTC.

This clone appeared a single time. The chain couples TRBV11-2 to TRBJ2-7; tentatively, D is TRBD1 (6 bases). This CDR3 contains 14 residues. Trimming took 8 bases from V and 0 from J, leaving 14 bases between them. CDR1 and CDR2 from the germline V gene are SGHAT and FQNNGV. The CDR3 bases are TGTGCCAGCCGCCTAAGGGGGAGCTCCTACGAGCAGTACTTC. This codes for CASRLRGSSYEQYF.

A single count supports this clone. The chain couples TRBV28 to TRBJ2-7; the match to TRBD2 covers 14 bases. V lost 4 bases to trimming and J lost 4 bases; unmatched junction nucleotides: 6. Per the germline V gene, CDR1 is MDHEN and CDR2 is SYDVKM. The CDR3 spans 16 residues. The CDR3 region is CASSSGLAGVVYEQYF. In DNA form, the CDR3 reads TGTGCCAGCAGTTCGGGACTAGCGGGAGTGGTATACGAGCAGTACTTC.

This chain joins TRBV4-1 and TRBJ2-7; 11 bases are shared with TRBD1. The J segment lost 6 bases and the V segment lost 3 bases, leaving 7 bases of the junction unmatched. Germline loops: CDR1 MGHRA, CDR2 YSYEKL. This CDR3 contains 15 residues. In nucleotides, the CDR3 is TGCGCCAGCAGCCAGCGGACAGGGGGCCTACTCGAGCAGTACTTC. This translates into CASSQRTGGLLEQYF.